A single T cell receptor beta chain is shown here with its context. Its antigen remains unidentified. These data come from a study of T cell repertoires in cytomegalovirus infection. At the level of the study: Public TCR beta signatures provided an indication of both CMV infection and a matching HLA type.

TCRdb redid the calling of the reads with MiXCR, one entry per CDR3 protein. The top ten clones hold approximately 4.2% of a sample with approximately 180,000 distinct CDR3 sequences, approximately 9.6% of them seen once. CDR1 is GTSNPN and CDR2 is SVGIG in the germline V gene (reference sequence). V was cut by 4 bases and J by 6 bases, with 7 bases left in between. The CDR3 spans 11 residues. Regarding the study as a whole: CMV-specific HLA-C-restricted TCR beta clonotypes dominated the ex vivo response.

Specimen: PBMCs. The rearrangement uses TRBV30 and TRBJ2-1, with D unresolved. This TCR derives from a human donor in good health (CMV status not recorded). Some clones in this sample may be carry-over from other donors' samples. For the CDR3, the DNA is TGTGCCTGGACCTGGGCCAATGAGCAGTTCTTC. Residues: CAWTWANEQFF.